This TCR beta chain was captured in a study of response to subunit inactivated influenza vaccine. Study-level points and caveats: It was the authors' suggestion that each seasonal influenza vaccination recruits few new T cells.

The CDR3 is made up of 15 amino acids. V lost 2 bases and J lost 1, with 12 bases in between. Germline V lookup: CDR1 DFQATT, CDR2 SNEGSKA (reference sequence). Using its own MiXCR run on the RT-PCR reads, TCRdb lists one record per CDR3 protein. The data contain about 780,000 distinct CDR3 sequences, roughly 18% of them singletons. In regard to this clonotype: Its specificity is not known.

The chain links TRBV20-1 to TRBJ1-5, with D uncertain. The TCR was taken from a man aged 45-60 years who received an inactivated influenza vaccine. The sample here was PBMCs from blood, taken less than 6 days after vaccination. CDR3 protein: CSARHSQISNQPQHF. In DNA, the CDR3 is TGCAGTGCTAGACACAGTCAAATCAGCAATCAGCCCCAGCATTTT.